This TCR beta chain appears in the sequencing data of a study of blood T cells in healthy people across ages. Study observations and caveats: Reliance upon unsorted PBMCs precluded definitive naive versus antigen-experienced comparison.

Whenever a sample was processed, at least 6.5 million PBMCs were isolated. With regard to this clonotype: Its target is unknown.

The CDR3 contains 16 residues. CDR1 is SGHTA, CDR2 FQGNSA, per germline. Next came a second PCR, run for about 6 to 11 cycles, which used a sample-barcoded 5' primer along with a J-beta primer mix. TCRdb independently ran MiXCR on the 5' RACE reads; one entry per CDR3 protein. Among around 620,000 distinct CDR3 sequences listed, roughly 29% were seen once. The receptor was derived from a woman in her 70s in good health. The chain carries TRBV7-2 and TRBJ2-5, with TRBD2 matching over 8 bases. The DNA matches TRBJ2-7 better at its end, which makes the J call doubtful. Sequencing used blood. The CDR3 loop reads CASSLGGGLEYYEQYF. The CDR3 DNA is TGTGCCAGCAGCTTAGGTGGGGGACTAGAATATTACGAGCAGTACTTC.